This T cell receptor (beta chain) originates from a study of T cells after yellow fever vaccination. TCRdb ran MiXCR on the 5' RACE reads and lists one entry per CDR3 protein. This table holds some 340,000 distinct CDR3 sequences, about 4% found once. CDR1 SNHLY and CDR2 FYNNEI come from the germline V gene. This CDR3 contains 12 residues. This clonotype was seen more than once but under ten times. This material consisted of PBMCs, taken 5 days after the yellow fever booster vaccination. The source is a young man who received the YFV17D yellow fever vaccine. The chain employs TRBV2 and TRBJ2-3; perhaps D is TRBD1 or TRBD2 (5 bases each). The CDR3 sequence is CAGDPGTDTQYF. In nucleotides, the CDR3 is TGTGCAGGGGACCCGGGAACCGATACGCAGTATTTT. Filled out from reference TRBV2 and TRBJ2-3, the complete variable domain reads EPEVTQTPSHQVTQMGQEVILRCVPISNHLYFYWYRQILGQKVEFLVSFYNNEISEKSEIFDDQFSVERPDGSNFTLKIRSTKLEDSAMYFCAGDPGTDTQYFGPGTRLTVL.